Below are 18 T cell receptor beta chains sequenced from a single sample in a study of identical twins. MiXCR, run by TCRdb on the 5' RACE reads, gives a single entry per CDR3 protein. The sample has some 1,600,000 distinct CDR3 sequences, less than 40% seen once. The sequenced sample was cord blood. These receptors came from a newborn girl in good health.

The CDR3 nucleotides are TGCTCCTCATGTGTCCCCGGGAGGGGCAACGAGCAGTACTTC. Translating gives CSSCVPGRGNEQYF. This sequence joins TRBV20-1 and TRBJ2-7, with 8 bases lining up with TRBD2. The germline CDR1 and CDR2 sequences are DFQATT and SNEGSKA (reference sequence). The CDR3 loop spans 14 amino acids.

The V call is TRBV27, the J call TRBJ1-2; D gene ambiguous. This CDR3 comprises 15 residues. V was shortened by 5 bases and J by 10 bases, with 23 bases between the two germline ends. CDR1 MNHEY and CDR2 SMNVEV come from the germline V gene (reference sequence). The CDR3 protein is CASSPGGVRSFVYTF. The CDR3 coding sequence is TGTGCCAGCAGTCCAGGCGGTGTCAGGTCTTTTGTCTACACCTTC.

This chain joins TRBV12-3 or TRBV12-4 and TRBJ2-1; D gene uncertain. The CDR3 contains 12 residues. V lost 1 base and J lost 10, with 8 bases in between. The CDR3 protein is CASSLGLREQFF. CDR3 in DNA: TGTGCCAGCAGTTTAGGGCTTCGAGAGCAGTTCTTC.

This chain links TRBV13 with TRBJ1-4, with 8 positions matching TRBD1. The CDR3 is made up of 16 amino acids. Trimming took 5 bases from V and 1 from J; bases not matched to a gene: 6. From germline, CDR1 is PRHDT and CDR2 FYEKMQ (reference sequence). The DNA for the CDR3 is TGTGCCAGCAGCCCCGGACAGGGAAGAACTAATGAAAAACTGTTTTTT. Amino acids: CASSPGQGRTNEKLFF. Variable domain in full (rest from reference TRBV13 and TRBJ1-4): AAGVIQSPRHLIKEKRETATLKCYPIPRHDTVYWYQQGPGQDPQFLISFYEKMQSDKGSIPDRFSAQQFSDYHSELNMSSLELGDSALYFCASSPGQGRTNEKLFFGSGTQLSVL.

The chain links TRBV7-2 to TRBJ1-2; D is possibly TRBD1 (6 bases). The germline V gene encodes CDR1 SGHTA and CDR2 FQGNSA. V dropped 1 base and J dropped 0 bases, with 15 bases sitting between them. This CDR3 spans 17 amino acids. CDR3 protein: CASSLVGGATANYGYTF. The CDR3 DNA reads as TGTGCCAGCAGCTTAGTAGGGGGGGCCACAGCTAACTATGGCTACACCTTC.

The gene calls are TRBV12-3 or TRBV12-4 and TRBJ1-1; 8 positions agree with TRBD1. The length of the CDR3 is 14 residues. The V gene end was trimmed by 6 bases and the J gene end by 5 bases; junction bases not matched to a gene: 8. The CDR3 region has the DNA TGTGCCAGCAGCCGAACAGACAGGGGTACTGAAGCTTTCTTT. As protein: CASSRTDRGTEAFF.

This clonotype was detected a few times. This chain uses TRBV19 with TRBJ2-7; TRBD1 matches 7 bases. Germline assignment: CDR1 LNHDA and CDR2 SQIVND (reference sequence). This CDR3 has 12 residues. Losses at the gene ends were 7 bases for V and 5 bases for J; bases not matched to a gene: 5. The CDR3 region is CASNHRGHEQYF. The CDR3 region has the DNA TGTGCCAGTAATCACAGGGGCCACGAGCAGTACTTC.

This clonotype was counted a few times. The rearrangement joins TRBV20-1 to TRBJ2-1; D perhaps matches TRBD2 (6 bases). The V gene lost 1 base and the J gene lost 1 base, with 11 bases spanning the gap. Germline-derived CDR1 and CDR2 are DFQATT and SNEGSKA (reference sequence). This CDR3 is 15 amino acids long. The DNA of the CDR3 is TGCAGTGCTAGAGTAGCGGCCAATTCCTACAATGAGCAGTTCTTC. It translates to CSARVAANSYNEQFF.

The table lists this clonotype with a few counts. The genes are TRBV20-1 and TRBJ2-3, with a weak D call TRBD1 (5 bases). CDR3 length: 14 residues. Trimming shortened V by 3 bases and J by 3 bases, and 13 bases separated the two germline ends. The germline gives CDR1 DFQATT, CDR2 SNEGSKA (reference sequence). The chain's CDR3 is CSASGGAATDTQYF. Written as DNA, the CDR3 is TGCAGTGCTAGTGGTGGGGCGGCTACAGATACGCAGTATTTT.

The V call is TRBV2, the J call TRBJ2-7; the D gene is possibly TRBD2 (5 bases). Per germline, CDR1 SNHLY and CDR2 FYNNEI. Deletions cut 6 bases from V and 5 bases from J, with 17 bases between. This CDR3 comprises 14 residues. The CDR3 loop reads CASRDLLEMDEQYF. The CDR3 region has the DNA TGTGCCAGCAGAGACTTACTAGAAATGGACGAGCAGTACTTC.

The sample holds a few counts of this clonotype. The J gene is TRBJ1-2, the V gene TRBV2, with D unclear. The CDR3 has 15 residues. V was cut by 3 bases and J by 4 bases, with 15 bases left in between. The V gene's germline CDR1 is SNHLY and CDR2 FYNNEI. CDR3 residues: CASSDEHTYSYGYTF. In DNA, the CDR3 is TGTGCCAGCAGTGATGAACACACCTACTCCTATGGCTACACCTTC.

The chain couples TRBV27 to TRBJ1-6; D is unclear. CDR3 size: 17 residues. V lost 5 bases, J lost 0 bases, and 14 bases lay in between. Germline V gene lookup returns CDR1 MNHEY and CDR2 SMNVEV (reference sequence). The CDR3 region has the DNA TGTGCCAGCAGTCCCAGACCGAAGAGCTCCTATAATTCACCCCTCCACTTT. Translating gives CASSPRPKSSYNSPLHF.

The chain uses TRBV7-8 and TRBJ1-5, with TRBD1 as a possible D gene (6 bases). V lost 5 bases and J lost 7, with 12 bases in between. Germline V CDR1 and CDR2: SGHVS, FQNEAQ. CDR3 size: 13 residues. The CDR3 here is CASSRTVGQPQHF. The DNA for the CDR3 is TGTGCCAGCAGCCGGACAGTCGGACAGCCCCAGCATTTT.

J is TRBJ1-1 and V is TRBV29-1, with a weak D call TRBD1 (6 bases). With 4 bases removed from V and 1 base from J, the gap between germline ends came to 10 bases. CDR1 and CDR2 from the germline V gene are SQVTM and ANQGSEA. The CDR3 length is 13 residues. This CDR3 is CSVADRRNTEAFF. In nucleotides, the CDR3 is TGCAGCGTTGCGGACAGACGGAACACTGAAGCTTTCTTT. Drawing the rest from reference TRBV29-1 and TRBJ1-1, the complete variable domain is SAVISQKPSRDICQRGTSLTIQCQVDSQVTMMFWYRQQPGQSLTLIATANQGSEATYESGFVIDKFPISRPNLTFSTLTVSNMSPEDSSIYLCSVADRRNTEAFFGQGTRLTVV.

The rearrangement joins TRBV27 to TRBJ1-6, with 9 bases matching TRBD1. The trim removed 7 bases at V and 6 bases at J, leaving 4 bases unmatched. Germline V CDR1 and CDR2: MNHEY, SMNVEV (reference sequence). The CDR3 has 14 amino acids. This chain's CDR3 is CASTSQGANSPLHF. Written as DNA, the CDR3 is TGTGCCAGCACTTCACAGGGGGCTAATTCACCCCTCCACTTT.

This clonotype was detected once. This chain links TRBV5-1 with TRBJ1-5; maybe TRBD1 (5 bases). V lost 6 bases and J lost 3, with 16 bases in between. This CDR3 spans 15 amino acids. Germline loops: CDR1 SGHRS, CDR2 YFSETQ. The CDR3 here is CASTAGSYNNQPQHF. The CDR3 DNA reads TGCGCCAGCACCGCAGGGAGTTATAACAATCAGCCCCAGCATTTT.

The DNA for the CDR3 is TGTGCCAGCAGTTACTCGAAGGGCCGAGGGAACTATGGCTACACCTTC. Translating gives CASSYSKGRGNYGYTF. V and J are TRBV6-5 and TRBJ1-2; D remains unclear. Germline V lookup: CDR1 MNHEY, CDR2 SVGAGI. Trimming pared 0 bases from V and 2 bases from J, leaving 13 bases between. CDR3 length equals 16 residues.

The chain is built from TRBV12-3 or TRBV12-4 and TRBJ1-1; tentative D call: TRBD1 (6 bases). V was cut by 5 bases and J by 0 bases, with 22 bases left in between. This CDR3 has 18 residues. Here the CDR3 DNA reads TGTGCCAGCAGTCCAATATGGGGACACAGGGAAATGAACACTGAAGCTTTCTTT. Translating gives CASSPIWGHREMNTEAFF.